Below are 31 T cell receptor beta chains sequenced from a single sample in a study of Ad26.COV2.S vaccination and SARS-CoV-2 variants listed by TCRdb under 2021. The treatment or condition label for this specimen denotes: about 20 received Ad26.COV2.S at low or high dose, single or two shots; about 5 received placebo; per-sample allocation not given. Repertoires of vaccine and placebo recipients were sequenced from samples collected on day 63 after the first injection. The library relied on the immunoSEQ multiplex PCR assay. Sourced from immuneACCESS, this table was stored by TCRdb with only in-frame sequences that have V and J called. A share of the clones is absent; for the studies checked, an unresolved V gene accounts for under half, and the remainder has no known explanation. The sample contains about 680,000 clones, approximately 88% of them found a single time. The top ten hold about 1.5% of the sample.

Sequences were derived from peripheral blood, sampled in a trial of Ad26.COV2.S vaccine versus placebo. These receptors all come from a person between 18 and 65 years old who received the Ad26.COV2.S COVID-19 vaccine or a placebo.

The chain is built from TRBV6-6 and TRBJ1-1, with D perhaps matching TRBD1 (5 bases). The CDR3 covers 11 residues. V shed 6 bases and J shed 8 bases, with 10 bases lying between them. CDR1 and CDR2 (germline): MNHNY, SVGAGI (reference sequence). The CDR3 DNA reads TGTGCCAGCAGGGCCGGGACCGAAGCTTTCTTT. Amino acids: CASRAGTEAFF.

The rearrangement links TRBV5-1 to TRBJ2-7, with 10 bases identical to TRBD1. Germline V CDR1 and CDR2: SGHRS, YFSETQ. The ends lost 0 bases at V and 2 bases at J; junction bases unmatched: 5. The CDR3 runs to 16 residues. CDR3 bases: TGCGCCAGCAGCTTGGGGACAGGGGGAAGAACCTACGAGCAGTACTTC. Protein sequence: CASSLGTGGRTYEQYF.

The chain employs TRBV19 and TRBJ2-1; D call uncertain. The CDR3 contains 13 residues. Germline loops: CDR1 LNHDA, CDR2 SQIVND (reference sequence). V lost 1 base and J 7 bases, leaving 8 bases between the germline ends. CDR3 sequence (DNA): TGTGCCAGTAGTATAGTTTCCGGGAATGAGCAGTTCTTC. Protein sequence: CASSIVSGNEQFF.

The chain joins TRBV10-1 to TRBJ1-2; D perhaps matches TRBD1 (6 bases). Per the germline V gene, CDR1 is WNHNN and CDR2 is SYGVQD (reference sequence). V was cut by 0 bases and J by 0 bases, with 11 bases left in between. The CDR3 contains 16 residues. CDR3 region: CASSESGGQANYGYTF. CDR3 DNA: TGCGCCAGCAGTGAGTCCGGGGGGCAAGCTAACTATGGCTACACCTTC.

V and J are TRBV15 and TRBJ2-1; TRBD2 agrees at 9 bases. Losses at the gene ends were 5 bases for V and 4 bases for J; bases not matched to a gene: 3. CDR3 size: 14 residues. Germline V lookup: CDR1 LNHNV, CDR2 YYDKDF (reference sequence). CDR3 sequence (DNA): TGTGCCACCAGCGGTAGCGGGAGTTACAATGAGCAGTTCTTC. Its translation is CATSGSGSYNEQFF.

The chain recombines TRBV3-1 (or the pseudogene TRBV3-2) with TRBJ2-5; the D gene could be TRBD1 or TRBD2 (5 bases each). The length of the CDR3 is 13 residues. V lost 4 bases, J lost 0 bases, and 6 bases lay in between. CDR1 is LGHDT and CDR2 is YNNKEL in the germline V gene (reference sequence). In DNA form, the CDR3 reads TGTGCCAGCAGCCGGGGGTACCAAGAGACCCAGTACTTC. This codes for CASSRGYQETQYF.

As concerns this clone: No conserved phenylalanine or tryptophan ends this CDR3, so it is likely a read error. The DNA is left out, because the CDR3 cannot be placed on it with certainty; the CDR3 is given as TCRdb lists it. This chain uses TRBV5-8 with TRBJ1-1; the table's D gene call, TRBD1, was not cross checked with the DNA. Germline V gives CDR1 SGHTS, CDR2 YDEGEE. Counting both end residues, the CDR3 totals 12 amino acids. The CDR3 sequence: CASSLSSKGTGT.

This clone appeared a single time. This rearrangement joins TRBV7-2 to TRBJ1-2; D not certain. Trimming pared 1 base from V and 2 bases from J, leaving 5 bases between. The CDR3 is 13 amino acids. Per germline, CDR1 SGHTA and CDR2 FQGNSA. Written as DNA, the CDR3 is TGTGCCAGCAGCTTAGAAGGAAACTATGGCTACACCTTC. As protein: CASSLEGNYGYTF. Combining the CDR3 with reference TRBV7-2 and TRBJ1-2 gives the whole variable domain GAGVSQSPSNKVTEKGKDVELRCDPISGHTALYWYRQSLGQGLEFLIYFQGNSAPDKSGLPSDRFSAERTGGSVSTLTIQRTQQEDSAVYLCASSLEGNYGYTFGSGTRLTVV.

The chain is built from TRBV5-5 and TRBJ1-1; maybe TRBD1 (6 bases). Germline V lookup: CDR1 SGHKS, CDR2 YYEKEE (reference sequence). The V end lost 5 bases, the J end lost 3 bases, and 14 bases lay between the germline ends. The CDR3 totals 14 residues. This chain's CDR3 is CASSTQQGYTEAFF. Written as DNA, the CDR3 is TGTGCCAGCAGTACGCAACAGGGTTACACTGAAGCTTTCTTT.

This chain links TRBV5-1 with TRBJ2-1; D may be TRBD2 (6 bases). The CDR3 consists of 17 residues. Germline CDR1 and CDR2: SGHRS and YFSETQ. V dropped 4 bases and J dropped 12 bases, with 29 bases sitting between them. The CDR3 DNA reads TGCGCCAGCAGCGCCTCGAGGGGCTCGGGAGAAGACTCGGCGCAGTTCTTC. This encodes CASSASRGSGEDSAQFF.

The CDR3 sequence is CSVQSLNYGYTF. The CDR3 nucleotides are TGCAGCGTCCAGAGCCTTAACTATGGCTACACCTTC. This rearrangement joins TRBV29-1 to TRBJ1-2; D unclear. The CDR3 extends over 12 amino acids. From germline, CDR1 is SQVTM and CDR2 ANQGSEA. V lost 6 bases and J 1 base, leaving 9 bases between the germline ends. The full variable domain, in which reference TRBV29-1 and TRBJ1-2 provide the parts outside the CDR3, is SAVISQKPSRDICQRGTSLTIQCQVDSQVTMMFWYRQQPGQSLTLIATANQGSEATYESGFVIDKFPISRPNLTFSTLTVSNMSPEDSSIYLCSVQSLNYGYTFGSGTRLTVV.

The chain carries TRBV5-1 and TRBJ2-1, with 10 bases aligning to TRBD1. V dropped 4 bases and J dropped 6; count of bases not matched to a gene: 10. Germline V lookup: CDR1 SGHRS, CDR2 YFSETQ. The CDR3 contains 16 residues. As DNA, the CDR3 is TGCGCCAGCAGCGATGGAGGGACAGGGGTGGTCAATGAGCAGTTCTTC. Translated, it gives CASSDGGTGVVNEQFF.

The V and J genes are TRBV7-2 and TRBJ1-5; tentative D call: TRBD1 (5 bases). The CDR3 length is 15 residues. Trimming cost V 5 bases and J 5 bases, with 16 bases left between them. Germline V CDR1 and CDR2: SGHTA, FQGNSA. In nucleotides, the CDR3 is TGTGCCAGCAGCCATTTGGGGGGAGGAGATCAGCCCCAGCATTTT. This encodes CASSHLGGGDQPQHF.

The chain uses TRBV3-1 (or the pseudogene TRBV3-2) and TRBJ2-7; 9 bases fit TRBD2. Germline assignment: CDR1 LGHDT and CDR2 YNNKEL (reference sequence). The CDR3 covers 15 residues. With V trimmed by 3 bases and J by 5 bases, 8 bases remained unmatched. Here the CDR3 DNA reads TGTGCCAGCAGCCACACACCTAGCGGGACTCACGAGCAGTACTTC. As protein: CASSHTPSGTHEQYF.

The CDR3 here is CASSPGNAYNEQFF. DNA of the CDR3: TGCGCCAGCAGCCCCGGCAACGCCTACAATGAGCAGTTCTTC. The chain couples TRBV5-1 to TRBJ2-1; D is unclear. The ends were cut back, 4 bases at V and 2 bases at J, with 10 bases in the middle. This CDR3 spans 14 amino acids. Germline loops: CDR1 SGHRS, CDR2 YFSETQ. Looking up the rest from reference TRBV5-1 and TRBJ2-1 gives the full variable domain: KAGVTQTPRYLIKTRGQQVTLSCSPISGHRSVSWYQQTPGQGLQFLFEYFSETQRNKGNFPGRFSGRQFSNSRSEMNVSTLELGDSALYLCASSPGNAYNEQFFGPGTRLTVL.

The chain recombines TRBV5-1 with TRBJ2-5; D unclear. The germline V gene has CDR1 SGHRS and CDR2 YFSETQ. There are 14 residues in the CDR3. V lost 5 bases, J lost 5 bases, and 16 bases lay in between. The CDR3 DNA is TGCGCCAGCAGGGAGAGGTCGGATGGTGAGACCCAGTACTTC. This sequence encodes CASRERSDGETQYF.

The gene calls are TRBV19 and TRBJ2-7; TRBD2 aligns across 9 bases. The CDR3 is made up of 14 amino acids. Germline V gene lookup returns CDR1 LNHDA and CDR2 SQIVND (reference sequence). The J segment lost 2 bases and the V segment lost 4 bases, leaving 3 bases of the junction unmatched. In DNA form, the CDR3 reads TGTGCCAGTAGTAGCGGGAGGGCTACCTACGAGCAGTACTTC. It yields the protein CASSSGRATYEQYF.

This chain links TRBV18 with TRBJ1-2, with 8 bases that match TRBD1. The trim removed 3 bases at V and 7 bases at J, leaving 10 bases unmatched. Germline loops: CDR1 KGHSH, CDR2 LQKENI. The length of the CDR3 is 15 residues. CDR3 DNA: TGTGCCAGCTCACCGCCTCCCGGACAGGGATTTGGCTACACCTTC. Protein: CASSPPPGQGFGYTF.

The CDR3 region is CASSKDMPEQFF. The DNA of the CDR3 is TGTGCCAGCAGCAAAGACATGCCTGAGCAGTTCTTC. J is TRBJ2-1 and V is TRBV7-9; no clear D. There are 12 residues in the CDR3. The ends were cut back, 5 bases at V and 9 bases at J, with 11 bases in the middle. Per the germline V gene, CDR1 is SEHNR and CDR2 is FQNEAQ (reference sequence).

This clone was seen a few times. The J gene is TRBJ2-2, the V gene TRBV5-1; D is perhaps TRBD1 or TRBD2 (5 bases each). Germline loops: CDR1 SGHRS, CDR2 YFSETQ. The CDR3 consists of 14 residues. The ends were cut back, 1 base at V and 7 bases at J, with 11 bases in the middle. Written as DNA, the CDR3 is TGCGCCAGCAGCTTGCGAGGGGCCGACGGGGAGCTGTTTTTT. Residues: CASSLRGADGELFF.

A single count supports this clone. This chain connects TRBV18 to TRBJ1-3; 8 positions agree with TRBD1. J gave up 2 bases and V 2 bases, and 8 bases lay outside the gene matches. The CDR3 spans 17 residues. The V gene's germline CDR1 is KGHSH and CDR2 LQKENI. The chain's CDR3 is CASSPGQGRLTGNTIYF. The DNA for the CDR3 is TGTGCCAGCTCACCAGGACAGGGAAGGTTAACTGGAAACACCATATATTTT.

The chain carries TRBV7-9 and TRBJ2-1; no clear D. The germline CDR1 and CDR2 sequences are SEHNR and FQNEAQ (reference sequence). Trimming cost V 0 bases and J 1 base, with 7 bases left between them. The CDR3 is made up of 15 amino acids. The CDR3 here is CASSLAGYSYNEQFF. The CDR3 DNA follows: TGTGCCAGCAGCTTAGCCGGGTATTCCTACAATGAGCAGTTCTTC.

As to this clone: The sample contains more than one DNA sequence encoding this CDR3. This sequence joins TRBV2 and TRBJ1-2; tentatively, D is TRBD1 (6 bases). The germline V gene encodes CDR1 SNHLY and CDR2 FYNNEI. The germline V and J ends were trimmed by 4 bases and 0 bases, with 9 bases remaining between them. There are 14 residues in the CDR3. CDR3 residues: CASSARTANYGYTF. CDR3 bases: TGTGCCAGCAGTGCCAGGACAGCTAACTATGGCTACACCTTC.

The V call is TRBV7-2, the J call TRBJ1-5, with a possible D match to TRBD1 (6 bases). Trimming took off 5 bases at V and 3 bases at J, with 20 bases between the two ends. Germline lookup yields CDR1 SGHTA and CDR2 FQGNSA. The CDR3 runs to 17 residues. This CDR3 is CASSPPPRGLLNQPQHF. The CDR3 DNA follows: TGTGCCAGCAGCCCCCCCCCACGGGGGCTACTCAATCAGCCCCAGCATTTT. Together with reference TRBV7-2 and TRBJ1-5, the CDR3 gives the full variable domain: GAGVSQSPSNKVTEKGKDVELRCDPISGHTALYWYRQSLGQGLEFLIYFQGNSAPDKSGLPSDRFSAERTGGSVSTLTIQRTQQEDSAVYLCASSPPPRGLLNQPQHFGDGTRLSIL.

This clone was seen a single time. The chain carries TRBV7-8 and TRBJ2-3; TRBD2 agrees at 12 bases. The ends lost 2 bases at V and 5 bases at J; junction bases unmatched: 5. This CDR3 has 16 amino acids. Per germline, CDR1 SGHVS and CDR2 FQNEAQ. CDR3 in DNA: TGTGCCAGCAGCTTATCTAGCGGGGGGGCGGGAGATACGCAGTATTTT. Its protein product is CASSLSSGGAGDTQYF.

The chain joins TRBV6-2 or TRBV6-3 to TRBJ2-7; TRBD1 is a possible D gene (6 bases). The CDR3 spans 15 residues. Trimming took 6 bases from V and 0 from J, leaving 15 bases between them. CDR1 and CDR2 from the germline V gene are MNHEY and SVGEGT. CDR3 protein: CASSRIQGSSYEQYF. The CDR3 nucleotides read TGTGCCAGCAGCCGGATACAGGGAAGCTCCTACGAGCAGTACTTC.

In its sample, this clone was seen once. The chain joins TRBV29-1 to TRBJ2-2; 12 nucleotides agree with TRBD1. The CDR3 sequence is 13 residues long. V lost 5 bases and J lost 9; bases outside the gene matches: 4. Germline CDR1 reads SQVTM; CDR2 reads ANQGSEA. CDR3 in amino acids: CSVTGQGARELFF. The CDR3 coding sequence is TGCAGCGTTACGGGACAGGGGGCAAGGGAGCTGTTTTTT.

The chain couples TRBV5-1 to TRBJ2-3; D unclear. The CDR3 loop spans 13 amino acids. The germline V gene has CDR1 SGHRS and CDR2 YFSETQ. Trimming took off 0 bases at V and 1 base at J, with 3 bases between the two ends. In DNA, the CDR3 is TGCGCCAGCAGCTTGGACGGCACAGATACGCAGTATTTT. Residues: CASSLDGTDTQYF.

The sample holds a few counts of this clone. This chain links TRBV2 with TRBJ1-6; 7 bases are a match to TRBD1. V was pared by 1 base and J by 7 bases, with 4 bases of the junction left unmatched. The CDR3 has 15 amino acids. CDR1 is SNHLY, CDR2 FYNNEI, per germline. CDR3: CASSEVAGGNSPLHF. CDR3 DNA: TGTGCCAGCAGTGAAGTGGCAGGGGGAAATTCACCCCTCCACTTT.

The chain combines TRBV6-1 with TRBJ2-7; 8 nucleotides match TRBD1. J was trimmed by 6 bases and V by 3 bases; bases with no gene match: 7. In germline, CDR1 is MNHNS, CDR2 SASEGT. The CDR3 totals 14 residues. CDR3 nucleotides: TGTGCCAGCAGTGACGGACAGGGTTTCACCGAGCAGTACTTC. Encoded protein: CASSDGQGFTEQYF.

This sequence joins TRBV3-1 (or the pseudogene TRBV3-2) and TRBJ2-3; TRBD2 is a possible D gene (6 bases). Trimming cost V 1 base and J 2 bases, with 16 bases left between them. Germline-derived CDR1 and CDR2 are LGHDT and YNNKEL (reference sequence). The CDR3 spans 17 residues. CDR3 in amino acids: CASSQARGVINTDTQYF. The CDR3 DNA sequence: TGTGCCAGCAGCCAAGCTCGCGGGGTAATTAACACAGATACGCAGTATTTT.